A single sample is the source of the 16 T cell receptor beta chains below, sequenced in a study of T-cell memory formation after mild COVID-19. TCRdb used MiXCR to reprocess the 5' RACE reads, holding one entry per CDR3 protein. The sample lists roughly 400,000 distinct CDR3 sequences, about 24% seen once, with 8.5% to 9% in the top ten. Material: PBMCs or a T cell subset sorted from them (not recorded which). Every receptor here comes from an adult woman who had mild COVID-19 (a few samples of this study predate the infection). Cell type and time point are not known.

V and J are TRBV7-8 and TRBJ1-6; D unclear. This CDR3 region has 15 residues. Germline V gene lookup returns CDR1 SGHVS and CDR2 FQNEAQ. Trimming shortened V by 1 base and J by 7 bases, and 11 bases separated the two germline ends. The CDR3 region has the DNA TGTGCCAGCAGCTTAGTGGCCGCTCCAAATTCACCCCTCCACTTT. It translates to CASSLVAAPNSPLHF.

The chain couples TRBV6-1 to TRBJ2-7, with D possibly being TRBD1 (6 bases). The CDR3 loop spans 14 amino acids. Germline assignment: CDR1 MNHNS and CDR2 SASEGT. V was shortened by 8 bases and J by 3 bases, with 17 bases between the two germline ends. CDR3 region: CASLGSDRYYEQYF. CDR3 bases: TGTGCCAGCCTCGGATCGGACAGATACTACGAGCAGTACTTC.

This chain joins TRBV12-5 and TRBJ2-1; the D gene is possibly TRBD2 (5 bases). This CDR3 spans 15 amino acids. Germline-derived CDR1 and CDR2 are LGHNT and FRNRAP. Trimming took off 8 bases at V and 3 bases at J, with 17 bases between the two ends. CDR3 bases: TGTGCTAGTCGGAAAGCGGTGGCAGACTACAATGAGCAGTTCTTC. Translating gives CASRKAVADYNEQFF.

The chain couples TRBV9 to TRBJ1-1, with 7 positions matching TRBD1. J was trimmed by 8 bases and V by 2 bases; bases with no gene match: 9. Germline CDR1 reads SGDLS; CDR2 reads YYNGEE. The CDR3 runs 14 residues. The CDR3: CASSVGQATPEAFF. CDR3 in DNA: TGTGCCAGCAGCGTTGGACAGGCGACTCCCGAAGCTTTCTTT.

The V and J genes are TRBV20-1 and TRBJ1-1; a possible D gene is TRBD1 (6 bases). The CDR3 is 13 residues long. CDR1 is DFQATT, CDR2 SNEGSKA, per germline (reference sequence). The V and J ends lost 6 bases and 5 bases respectively, with 16 bases between them. CDR3 DNA: TGCAGTGCCACGGAACAGGGATTGACTGAAGCTTTCTTT. It translates to CSATEQGLTEAFF.

V usage is TRBV20-1 and J usage is TRBJ2-7, with TRBD2 as a possible D gene (5 bases). This CDR3 has 14 residues. With 5 bases removed from V and 2 bases from J, the gap between germline ends came to 16 bases. Germline V CDR1 and CDR2: DFQATT, SNEGSKA (reference sequence). The CDR3 sequence: CSAGRQRETYEQYF. The CDR3 DNA sequence: TGCAGTGCTGGACGACAAAGGGAGACCTACGAGCAGTACTTC.

This clonotype appeared a few times. The chain recombines TRBV4-2 with TRBJ2-2; D unresolved. The CDR3 consists of 16 residues. Trimming stripped 0 bases from V and 4 bases from J, with 12 bases between. CDR1 and CDR2 from the germline V gene are LGHNA and YNFKEQ. In nucleotides, the CDR3 is TGTGCCAGCAGCCAAGATCTTTGGACGGGCACCGGGGAGCTGTTTTTT. Its translation is CASSQDLWTGTGELFF.

This clonotype was seen more than once but under ten times. V usage is TRBV3-1 and J usage is TRBJ1-1; D is perhaps TRBD1 (6 bases). The germline V gene encodes CDR1 LGHDT and CDR2 YNNKEL (reference sequence). The V end lost 4 bases, the J end lost 8 bases, and 17 bases lay between the germline ends. The CDR3 spans 14 residues. In DNA form, the CDR3 reads TGTGCCAGCAGCCCTCGGACAGACGGGGGCGAAGCTTTCTTT. It encodes CASSPRTDGGEAFF.

This clonotype showed up just a few times. The chain recombines TRBV3-1 with TRBJ2-3; weak D call: TRBD2 (7 bases). Looked up from germline, CDR1 is LGHDT and CDR2 is YNNKEL (reference sequence). CDR3 size: 16 residues. The V gene lost 0 bases and the J gene lost 5 bases, with 15 bases spanning the gap. The CDR3: CASSQDVGGPGDTQYF. The CDR3 nucleotides are TGTGCCAGCAGCCAAGATGTGGGGGGGCCTGGAGATACGCAGTATTTT.

V usage is TRBV6-6 and J usage is TRBJ1-5; D is uncertain. The germline CDR1 and CDR2 sequences are MNHNY and SVGAGI (reference sequence). Trimming took off 7 bases at V and 2 bases at J, with 9 bases between the two ends. This CDR3 is built from 13 residues. CDR3 region: CASTPRGNQPQHF. CDR3 nucleotide sequence: TGTGCCAGCACCCCACGGGGCAATCAGCCCCAGCATTTT.

This clonotype came up a few times. V gene TRBV7-2 combines with J gene TRBJ2-3; TRBD2 matches at 9 bases. Germline lookup yields CDR1 SGHTA and CDR2 FQGNSA. The ends lost 1 base at V and 4 bases at J; junction bases unmatched: 6. The length of the CDR3 is 16 residues. CDR3 region: CASSLGPGLAPDTQYF. The CDR3 DNA reads as TGTGCCAGCAGCTTAGGCCCGGGACTAGCACCAGATACGCAGTATTTT.

This clonotype was seen more than once but under ten times. This chain connects TRBV12-3 or TRBV12-4 to TRBJ2-2; D possibly corresponds to TRBD2 (5 bases). The CDR3 has 13 residues. Trimming removed 5 bases from V and 7 bases from J, with 11 bases in between. DNA for the CDR3: TGTGCCAGCAGTACTAGGGCGGTCGGGGAGCTGTTTTTT. As protein: CASSTRAVGELFF.

This clonotype was recorded a few times. This chain connects TRBV20-1 to TRBJ1-2; D is uncertain. Germline V CDR1 and CDR2: DFQATT, SNEGSKA (reference sequence). V was pared by 5 bases and J by 2 bases, with 15 bases between. The CDR3 is 14 residues long. The CDR3 coding sequence is TGCAGTGCTCCGCGGGCCTCGGGGAACTATGGCTACACCTTC. This translates into CSAPRASGNYGYTF.

A few counts support this clonotype. V gene TRBV6-5 combines with J gene TRBJ2-7; no clear D. The CDR3 length is 15 residues. From germline, CDR1 is MNHEY and CDR2 SVGAGI. With 0 bases removed from V and 3 bases from J, the gap between germline ends came to 12 bases. CDR3 in amino acids: CASSYSFARHYEQYF. CDR3 nucleotide sequence: TGTGCCAGCAGTTACTCTTTCGCCAGACACTACGAGCAGTACTTC.

The rearrangement joins TRBV2 to TRBJ2-1, with 10 bases matching TRBD1. The CDR3 is made up of 13 amino acids. V lost 10 bases to trimming and J lost 9 bases; unmatched junction nucleotides: 9. CDR1 is SNHLY, CDR2 FYNNEI, per germline. The CDR3 protein is CANRDRGLSEQFF. The CDR3 DNA reads as TGTGCCAACCGGGACAGGGGACTTTCTGAGCAGTTCTTC.

The V gene is TRBV9, the J gene TRBJ1-1; D is uncertain. The V end lost 4 bases, the J end lost 3 bases, and 13 bases lay between the germline ends. Germline V gene sequence: CDR1 SGDLS, CDR2 YYNGEE. This CDR3 is built from 14 residues. The CDR3 is CASSRGGRDTEAFF. The CDR3 DNA is TGTGCCAGCAGCCGAGGAGGGAGGGACACTGAAGCTTTCTTT.